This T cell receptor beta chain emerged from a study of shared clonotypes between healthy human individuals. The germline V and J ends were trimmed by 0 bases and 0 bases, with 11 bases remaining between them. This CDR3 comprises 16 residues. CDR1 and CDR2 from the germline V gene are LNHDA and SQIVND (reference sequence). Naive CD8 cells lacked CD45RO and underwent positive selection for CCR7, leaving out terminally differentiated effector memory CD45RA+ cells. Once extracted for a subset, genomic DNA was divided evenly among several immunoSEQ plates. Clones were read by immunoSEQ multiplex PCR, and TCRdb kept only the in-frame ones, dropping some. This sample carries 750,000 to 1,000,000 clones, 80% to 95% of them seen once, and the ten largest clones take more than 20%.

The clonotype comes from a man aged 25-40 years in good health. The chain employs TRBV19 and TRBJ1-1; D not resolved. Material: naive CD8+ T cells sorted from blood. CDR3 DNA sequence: TGTGCCAGTAGTATAGACCTAATTACATTGAACACTGAAGCTTTCTTT. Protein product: CASSIDLITLNTEAFF. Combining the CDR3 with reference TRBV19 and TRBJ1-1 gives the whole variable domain DGGITQSPKYLFRKEGQNVTLSCEQNLNHDAMYWYRQDPGQGLRLIYYSQIVNDFQKGDIAEGYSVSREKKESFPLTVTSAQKNPTAFYLCASSIDLITLNTEAFFGQGTRLTVV.